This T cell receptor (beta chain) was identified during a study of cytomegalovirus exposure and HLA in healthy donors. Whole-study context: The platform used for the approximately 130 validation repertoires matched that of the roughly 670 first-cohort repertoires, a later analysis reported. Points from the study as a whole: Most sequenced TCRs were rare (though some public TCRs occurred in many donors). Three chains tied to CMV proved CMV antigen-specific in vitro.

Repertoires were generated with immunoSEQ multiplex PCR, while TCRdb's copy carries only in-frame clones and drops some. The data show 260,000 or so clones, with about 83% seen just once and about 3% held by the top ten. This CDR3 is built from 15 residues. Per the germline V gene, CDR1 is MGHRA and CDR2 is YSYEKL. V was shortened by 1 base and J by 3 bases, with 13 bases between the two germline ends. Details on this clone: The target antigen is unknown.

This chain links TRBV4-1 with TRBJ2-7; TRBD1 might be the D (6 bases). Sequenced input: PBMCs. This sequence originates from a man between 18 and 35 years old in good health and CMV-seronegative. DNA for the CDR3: TGCGCCAGCAGCCAAGCTGATTCAGGGGTCTACGAGCAGTACTTC. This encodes CASSQADSGVYEQYF.